This T cell receptor beta chain comes out of a study of radiation and T cells in renal cell carcinoma. Background on the study: Nephrectomy followed 15 Gy stereotactic body radiation by 4 weeks.

This clone showed up just once. TCRdb keeps only in-frame clones here, not all; method: immunoSEQ multiplex PCR. Here the sample spans 130,000 to 150,000 clones, approximately 91% being singletons. Indicated time point: baseline pretreatment blood. The treatment was: 15 Gy SBRT to primary tumor, nephrectomy 4 weeks later. Radiation-treated patients gave blood at baseline, week 2 and week 4. This renal cell carcinoma was of the clear cell type. Here the sequenced sample was blood, taken from a patient whose treatment included radiotherapy and nephrectomy. The clonotype originates from a woman in her forties or fifties with renal cell carcinoma.

The CDR3 loop reads CASVGYGLLQETQYF. In nucleotides, the CDR3 is TGTGCCAGCGTAGGATACGGGCTCCTACAAGAGACCCAGTACTTC. The chain joins TRBV5-6 to TRBJ2-5; D gene ambiguous. The V end was cut by 7 bases, the J end by 2 bases, with 18 bases between. Germline CDR1 is SGHDT and CDR2 is YYEEEE. The CDR3 contains 15 residues.